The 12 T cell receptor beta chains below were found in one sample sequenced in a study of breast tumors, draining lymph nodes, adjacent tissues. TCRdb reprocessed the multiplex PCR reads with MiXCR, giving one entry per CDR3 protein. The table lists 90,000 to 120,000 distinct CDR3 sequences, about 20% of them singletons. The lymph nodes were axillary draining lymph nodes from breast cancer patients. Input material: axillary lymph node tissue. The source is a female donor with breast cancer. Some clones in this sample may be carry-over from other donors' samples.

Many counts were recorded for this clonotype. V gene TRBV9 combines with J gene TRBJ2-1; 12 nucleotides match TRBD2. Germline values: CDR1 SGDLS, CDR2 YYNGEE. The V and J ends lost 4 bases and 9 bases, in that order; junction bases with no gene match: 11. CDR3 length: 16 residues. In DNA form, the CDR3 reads TGTGCCAGCAGCCAGGGGTCTAGCGGGGGGGCCAGTGAGCAGTTCTTC. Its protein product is CASSQGSSGGASEQFF.

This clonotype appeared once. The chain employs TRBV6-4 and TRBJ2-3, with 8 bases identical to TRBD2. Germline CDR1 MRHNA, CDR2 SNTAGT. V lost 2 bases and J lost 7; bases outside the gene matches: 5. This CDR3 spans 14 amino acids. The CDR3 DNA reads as TGTGCCAGCAGTGACGACGGGGGGGCGAATACGCAGTATTTT. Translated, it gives CASSDDGGANTQYF.

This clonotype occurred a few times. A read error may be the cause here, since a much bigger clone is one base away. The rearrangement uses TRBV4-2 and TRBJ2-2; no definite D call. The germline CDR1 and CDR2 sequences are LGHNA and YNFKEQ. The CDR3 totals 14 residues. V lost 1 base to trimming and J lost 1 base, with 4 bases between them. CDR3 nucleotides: TGTGCCAGCAGCCAAGCCAGGAACACCGGGGAGCTGTTTTTT. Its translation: CASSQARNTGELFF.

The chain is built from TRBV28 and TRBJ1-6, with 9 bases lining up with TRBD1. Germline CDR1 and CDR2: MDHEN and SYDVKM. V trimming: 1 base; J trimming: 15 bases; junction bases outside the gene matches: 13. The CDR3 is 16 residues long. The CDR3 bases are TGTGCCAGCAGTTTATTGCCCGGACAGGGGACGTTTTACCTCCACTTT. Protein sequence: CASSLLPGQGTFYLHF.

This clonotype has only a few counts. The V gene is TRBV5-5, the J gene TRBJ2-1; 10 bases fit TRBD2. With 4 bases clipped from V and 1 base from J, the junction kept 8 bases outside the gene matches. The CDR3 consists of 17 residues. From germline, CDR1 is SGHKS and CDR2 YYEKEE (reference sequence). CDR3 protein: CASSDRTSGYSYNEQFF. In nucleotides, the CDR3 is TGTGCCAGCAGCGACCGGACTAGCGGTTATTCCTACAATGAGCAGTTCTTC.

The CDR3 protein is CASGLTSGSGTDTQYF. The CDR3, as DNA: TGTGCCAGCGGTCTAACTAGCGGGAGCGGAACAGATACGCAGTATTTT. V gene TRBV12-3 or TRBV12-4 combines with J gene TRBJ2-3; 11 positions agree with TRBD2. CDR3 length: 16 amino acids. V shed 8 bases, J shed 3 bases, and the junction held 10 bases outside the gene matches.

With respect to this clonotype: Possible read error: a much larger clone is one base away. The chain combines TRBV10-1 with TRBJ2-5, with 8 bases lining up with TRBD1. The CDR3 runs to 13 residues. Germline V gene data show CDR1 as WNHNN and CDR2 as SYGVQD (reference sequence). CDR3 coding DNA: TGCGCCAGCAGTGACAGGGGGCAAGAGGCCCAGTACTTC. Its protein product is CASSDRGQEAQYF.

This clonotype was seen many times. This CDR3 is CASSPGQGGGYTF. The CDR3, as DNA: TGTGCCAGCTCACCGGGACAGGGCGGTGGCTACACCTTC. The V and J genes are TRBV18 and TRBJ1-2; 9 bases align to TRBD1. With V trimmed by 3 bases and J by 7 bases, 3 bases remained unmatched. This CDR3 region has 13 residues. The germline V gene has CDR1 KGHSH and CDR2 LQKENI.

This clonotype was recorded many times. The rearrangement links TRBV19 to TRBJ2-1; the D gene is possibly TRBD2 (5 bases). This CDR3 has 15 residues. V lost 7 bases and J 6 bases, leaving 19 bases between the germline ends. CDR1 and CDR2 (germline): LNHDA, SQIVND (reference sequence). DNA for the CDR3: TGTGCCAGTACCTCCGTTGAGGGCCTTTTCAATGAGCAGTTCTTC. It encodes CASTSVEGLFNEQFF.

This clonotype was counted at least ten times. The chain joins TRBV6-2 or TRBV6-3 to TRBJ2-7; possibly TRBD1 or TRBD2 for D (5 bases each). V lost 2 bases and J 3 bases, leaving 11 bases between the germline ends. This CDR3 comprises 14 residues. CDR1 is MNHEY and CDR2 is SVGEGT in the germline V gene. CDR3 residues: CASSYEGTNYEQYF. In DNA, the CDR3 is TGTGCCAGCAGTTACGAGGGGACCAACTACGAGCAGTACTTC.

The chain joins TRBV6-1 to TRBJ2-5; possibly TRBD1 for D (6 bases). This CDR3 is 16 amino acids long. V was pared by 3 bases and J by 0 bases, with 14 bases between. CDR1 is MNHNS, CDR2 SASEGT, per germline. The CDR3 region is CASSDWGRKYQETQYF. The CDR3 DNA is TGTGCCAGCAGTGATTGGGGGCGGAAGTACCAAGAGACCCAGTACTTC.

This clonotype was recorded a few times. CDR3 region: CASSFGQGGYTF. The CDR3 nucleotides read TGTGCCAGCAGTTTCGGGCAGGGTGGCTACACCTTC. This chain joins TRBV27 and TRBJ1-2; D might be TRBD1 (5 bases). Germline V gene lookup returns CDR1 MNHEY and CDR2 SMNVEV (reference sequence). V lost 3 bases, J lost 7 bases, and 9 bases lay in between. The CDR3 is made up of 12 amino acids.